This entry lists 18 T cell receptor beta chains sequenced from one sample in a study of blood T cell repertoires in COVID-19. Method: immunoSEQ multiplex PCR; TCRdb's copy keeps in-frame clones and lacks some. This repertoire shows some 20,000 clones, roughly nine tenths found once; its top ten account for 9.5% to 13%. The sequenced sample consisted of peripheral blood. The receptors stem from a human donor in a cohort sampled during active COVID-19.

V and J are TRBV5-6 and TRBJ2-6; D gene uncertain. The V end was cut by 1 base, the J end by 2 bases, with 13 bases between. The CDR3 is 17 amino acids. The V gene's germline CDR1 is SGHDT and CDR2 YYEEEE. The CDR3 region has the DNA TGTGCCAGCAGCTTGTTGCTAAGCCTTACTGGGGCCAACGTCCTGACTTTC. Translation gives CASSLLLSLTGANVLTF.

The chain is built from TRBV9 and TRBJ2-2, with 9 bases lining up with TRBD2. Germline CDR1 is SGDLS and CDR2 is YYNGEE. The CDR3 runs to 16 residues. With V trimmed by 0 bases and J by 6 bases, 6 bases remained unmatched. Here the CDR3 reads CASSVGAGGTAGELFF. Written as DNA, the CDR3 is TGTGCCAGCAGCGTAGGGGCGGGAGGGACCGCCGGGGAGCTGTTTTTT.

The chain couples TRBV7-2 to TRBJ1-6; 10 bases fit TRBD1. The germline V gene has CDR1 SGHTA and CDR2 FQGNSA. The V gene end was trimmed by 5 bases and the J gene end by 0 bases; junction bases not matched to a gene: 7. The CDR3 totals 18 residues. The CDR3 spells CASSGDRGFSSYNSPLHF. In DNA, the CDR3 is TGTGCCAGCAGCGGGGACAGGGGATTTAGCTCCTATAATTCACCCCTCCACTTT.

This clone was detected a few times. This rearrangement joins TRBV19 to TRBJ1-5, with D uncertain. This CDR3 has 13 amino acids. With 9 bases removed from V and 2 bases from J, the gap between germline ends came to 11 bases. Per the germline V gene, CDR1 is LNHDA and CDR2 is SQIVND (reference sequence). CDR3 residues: CASRGRGNQPQHF. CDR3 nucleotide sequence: TGTGCCAGCCGCGGGAGGGGCAATCAGCCCCAGCATTTT.

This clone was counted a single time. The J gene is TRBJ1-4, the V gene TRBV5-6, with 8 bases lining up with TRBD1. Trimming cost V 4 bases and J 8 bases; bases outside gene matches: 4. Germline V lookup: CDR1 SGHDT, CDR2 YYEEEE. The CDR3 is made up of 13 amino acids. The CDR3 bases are TGTGCCAGCAGCCACTGGGACAGGGAAAAACTGTTTTTT. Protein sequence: CASSHWDREKLFF.

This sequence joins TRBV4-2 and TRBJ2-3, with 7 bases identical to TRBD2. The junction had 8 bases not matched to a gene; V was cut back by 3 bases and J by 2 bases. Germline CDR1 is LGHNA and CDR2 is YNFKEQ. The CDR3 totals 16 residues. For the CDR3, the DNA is TGTGCCAGCAGCCAGACAAGCGGGAAGAACACAGATACGCAGTATTTT. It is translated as CASSQTSGKNTDTQYF.

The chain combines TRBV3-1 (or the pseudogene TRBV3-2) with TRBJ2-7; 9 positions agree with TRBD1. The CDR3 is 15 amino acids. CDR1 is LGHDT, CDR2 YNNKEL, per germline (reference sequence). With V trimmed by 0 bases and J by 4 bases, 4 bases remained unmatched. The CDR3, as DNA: TGTGCCAGCAGCCAAGATAGAGGACAGGGGTACGAGCAGTACTTC. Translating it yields CASSQDRGQGYEQYF.

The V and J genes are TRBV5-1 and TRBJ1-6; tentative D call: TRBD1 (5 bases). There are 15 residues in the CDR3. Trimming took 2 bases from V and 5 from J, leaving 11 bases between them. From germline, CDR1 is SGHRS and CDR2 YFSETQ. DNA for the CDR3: TGCGCCAGCAGCTTAGACAGTAGCCATAATTCACCCCTCCACTTT. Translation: CASSLDSSHNSPLHF.

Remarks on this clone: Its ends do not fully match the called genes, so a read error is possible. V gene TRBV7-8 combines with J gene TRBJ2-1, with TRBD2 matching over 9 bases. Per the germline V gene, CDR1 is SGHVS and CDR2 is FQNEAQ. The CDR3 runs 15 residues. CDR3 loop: CASSVAGANYNEQFF. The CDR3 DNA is TGTGCCAGCAGCGTAGCGGGAGCCAACTACAATGAGCAGTTCTTC.

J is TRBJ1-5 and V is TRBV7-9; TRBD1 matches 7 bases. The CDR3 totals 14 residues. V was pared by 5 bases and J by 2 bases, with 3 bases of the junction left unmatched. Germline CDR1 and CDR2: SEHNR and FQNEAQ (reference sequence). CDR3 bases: TGTGCCAGCAGCCCCGGGACAGGCAATCAGCCCCAGCATTTT. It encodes CASSPGTGNQPQHF.

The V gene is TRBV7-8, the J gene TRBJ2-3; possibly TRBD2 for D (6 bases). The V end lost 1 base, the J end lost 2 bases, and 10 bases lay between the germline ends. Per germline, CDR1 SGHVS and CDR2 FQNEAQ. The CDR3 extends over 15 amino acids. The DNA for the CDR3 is TGTGCCAGCAGCTTAGGGGCGGGACCCACAGATACGCAGTATTTT. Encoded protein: CASSLGAGPTDTQYF.

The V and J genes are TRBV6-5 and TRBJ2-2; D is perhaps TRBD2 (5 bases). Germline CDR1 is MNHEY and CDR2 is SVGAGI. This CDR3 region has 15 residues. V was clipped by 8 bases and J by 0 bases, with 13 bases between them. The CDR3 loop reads CASGESVANTGELFF. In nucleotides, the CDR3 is TGTGCCAGCGGGGAGTCAGTCGCGAACACCGGGGAGCTGTTTTTT.

The CDR3 sequence: CAWGSGVRWGKLFF. For the CDR3, the DNA is TGTGCCTGGGGATCGGGGGTCCGGTGGGGAAAACTGTTTTTT. The V call is TRBV30, the J call TRBJ1-4; tentatively, D is TRBD1 (5 bases). The V end lost 5 bases, the J end lost 10 bases, and 20 bases lay between the germline ends. Germline-derived CDR1 and CDR2 are GTSNPN and SVGIG (reference sequence). The CDR3 extends over 14 amino acids. Full variable domain (remainder filled in from reference TRBV30 and TRBJ1-4): SQTIHQWPATLVQPVGSPLSLECTVEGTSNPNLYWYRQAAGRGLQLLFYSVGIGQISSEVPQNLSASRPQDRQFILSSKKLLLSDSGFYLCAWGSGVRWGKLFFGSGTQLSVL.

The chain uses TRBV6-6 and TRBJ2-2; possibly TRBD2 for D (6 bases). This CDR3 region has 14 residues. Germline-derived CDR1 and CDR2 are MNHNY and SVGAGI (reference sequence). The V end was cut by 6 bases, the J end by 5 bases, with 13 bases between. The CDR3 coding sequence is TGTGCCAGCAGCCGGAATGGAGGGACCGGGGAGCTGTTTTTT. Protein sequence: CASSRNGGTGELFF.

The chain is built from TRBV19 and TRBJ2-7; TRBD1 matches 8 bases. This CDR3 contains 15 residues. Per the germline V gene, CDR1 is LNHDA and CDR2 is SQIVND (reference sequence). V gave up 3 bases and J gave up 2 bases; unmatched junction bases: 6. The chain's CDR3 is CASSMGQETPYEQYF. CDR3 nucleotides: TGTGCCAGTAGTATGGGACAGGAAACCCCCTACGAGCAGTACTTC.

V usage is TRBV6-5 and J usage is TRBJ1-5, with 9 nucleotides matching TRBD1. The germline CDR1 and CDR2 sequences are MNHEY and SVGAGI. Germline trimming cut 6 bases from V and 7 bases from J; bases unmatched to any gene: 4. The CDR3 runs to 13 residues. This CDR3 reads CASSPGQGQPQHF. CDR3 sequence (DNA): TGTGCCAGCAGCCCCGGACAGGGGCAGCCCCAGCATTTT.

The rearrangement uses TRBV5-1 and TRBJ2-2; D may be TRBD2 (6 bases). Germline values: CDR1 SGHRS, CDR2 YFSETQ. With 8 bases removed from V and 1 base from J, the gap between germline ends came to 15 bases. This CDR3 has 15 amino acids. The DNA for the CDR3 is TGCGCCAGTTCAGGGAGGATGGAGAACACCGGGGAGCTGTTTTTT. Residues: CASSGRMENTGELFF.

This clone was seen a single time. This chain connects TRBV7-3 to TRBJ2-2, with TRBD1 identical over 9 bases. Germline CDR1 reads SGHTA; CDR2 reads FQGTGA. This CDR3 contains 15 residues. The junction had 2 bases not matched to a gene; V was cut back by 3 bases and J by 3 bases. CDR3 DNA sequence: TGTGCCAGCAGCTTGGACAGGGGTGACACCGGGGAGCTGTTTTTT. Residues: CASSLDRGDTGELFF.